Reported below is one T cell receptor beta chain. The antigen is not known. Assay: immunoSEQ multiplex PCR; the TCRdb copy retains only in-frame clones and omits some. The table records about 19,000 clones, 85% to 95% of them present only once. The data derive from a study of lymphopenia after photon versus proton radiotherapy. Notes on the study in general: Oligoclonal CD8+ Temra expansion after nadir drove photon patients' diversity drop. Post-nadir TCR diversity decline inversely tracked overall survival among those who died. Under photons, naive T cells and diversity fell while effector/memory populations rose.

The CDR3 consists of 14 residues. Germline-derived CDR1 and CDR2 are SNHLY and FYNNEI. Trimming cost V 8 bases and J 9 bases; bases outside gene matches: 8. Material: peripheral blood, obtained from a patient treated with photon-based radiotherapy. The V gene is TRBV2, the J gene TRBJ2-3; 13 bases are a match to TRBD2. This receptor was taken from a man aged 55 to 69 with pancreatic cancer. DNA of the CDR3: TGTGCCAGCCGACTAGCGGGGGGCTCCGACACGCAGTATTTT. Its protein product is CASRLAGGSDTQYF. Full variable domain (remainder filled in from reference TRBV2 and TRBJ2-3): EPEVTQTPSHQVTQMGQEVILRCVPISNHLYFYWYRQILGQKVEFLVSFYNNEISEKSEIFDDQFSVERPDGSNFTLKIRSTKLEDSAMYFCASRLAGGSDTQYFGPGTRLTVL.